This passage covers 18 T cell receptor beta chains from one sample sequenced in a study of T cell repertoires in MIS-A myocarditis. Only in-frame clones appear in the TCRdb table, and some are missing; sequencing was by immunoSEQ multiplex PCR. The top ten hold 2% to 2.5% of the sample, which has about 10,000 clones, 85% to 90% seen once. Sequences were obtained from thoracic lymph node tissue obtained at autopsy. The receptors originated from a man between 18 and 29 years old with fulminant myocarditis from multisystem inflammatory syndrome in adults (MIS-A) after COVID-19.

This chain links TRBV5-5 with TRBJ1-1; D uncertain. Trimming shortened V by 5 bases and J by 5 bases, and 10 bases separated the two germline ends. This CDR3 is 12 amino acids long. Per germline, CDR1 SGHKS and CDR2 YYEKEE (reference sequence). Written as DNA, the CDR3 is TGTGCCAGCAGTCTTCAGGTGACTGAAGCTTTCTTT. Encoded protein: CASSLQVTEAFF.

CDR3 in amino acids: CASSLYRSDSYNEQFF. The DNA for the CDR3 is TGTGCCAGCAGCCTCTATCGTTCGGATTCCTACAATGAGCAGTTCTTC. The chain is built from TRBV7-9 and TRBJ2-1; no clear D. V was shortened by 5 bases and J by 1 base, with 15 bases between the two germline ends. The germline V gene has CDR1 SEHNR and CDR2 FQNEAQ (reference sequence). The CDR3 is made up of 16 amino acids.

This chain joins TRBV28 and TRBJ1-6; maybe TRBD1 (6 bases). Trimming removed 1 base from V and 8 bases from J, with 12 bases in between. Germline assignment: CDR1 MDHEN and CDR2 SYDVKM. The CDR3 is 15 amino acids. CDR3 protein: CASSLYGGLYSPLHF. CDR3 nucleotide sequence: TGTGCCAGCAGTTTATACGGGGGGCTGTATTCACCCCTCCACTTT.

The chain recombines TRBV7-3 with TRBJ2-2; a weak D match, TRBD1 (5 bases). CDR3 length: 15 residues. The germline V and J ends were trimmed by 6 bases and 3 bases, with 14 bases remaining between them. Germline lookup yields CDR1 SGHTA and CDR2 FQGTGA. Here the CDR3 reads CASSSGLGDTGELFF. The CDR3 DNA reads TGTGCCAGCAGTTCCGGTTTAGGGGACACCGGGGAGCTGTTTTTT. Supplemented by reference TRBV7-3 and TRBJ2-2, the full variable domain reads GAGVSQTPSNKVTEKGKYVELRCDPISGHTALYWYRQSLGQGPEFLIYFQGTGAADDSGLPNDRFFAVRPEGSVSTLKIQRTERGDSAVYLCASSSGLGDTGELFFGEGSRLTVL.

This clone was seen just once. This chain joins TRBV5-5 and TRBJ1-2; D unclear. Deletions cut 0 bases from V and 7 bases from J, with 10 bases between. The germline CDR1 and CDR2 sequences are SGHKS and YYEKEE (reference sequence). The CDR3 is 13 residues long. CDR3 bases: TGTGCCAGCAGCTTGGGGGTGGGCGTTGGCTACACCTTC. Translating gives CASSLGVGVGYTF.

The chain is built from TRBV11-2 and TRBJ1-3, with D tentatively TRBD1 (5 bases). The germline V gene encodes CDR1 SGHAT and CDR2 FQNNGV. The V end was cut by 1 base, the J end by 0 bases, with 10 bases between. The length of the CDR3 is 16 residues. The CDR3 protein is CASSLGGSYSGNTIYF. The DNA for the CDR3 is TGTGCCAGCAGCTTAGGGGGCAGCTACTCTGGAAACACCATATATTTT.

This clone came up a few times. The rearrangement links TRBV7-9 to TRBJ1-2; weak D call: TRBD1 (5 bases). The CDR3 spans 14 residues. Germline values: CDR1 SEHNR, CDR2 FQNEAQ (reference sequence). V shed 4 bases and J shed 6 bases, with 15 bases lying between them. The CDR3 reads CASSSPNEGHGYTF. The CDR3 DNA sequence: TGTGCCAGCAGCTCCCCCAATGAGGGGCATGGCTACACCTTC.

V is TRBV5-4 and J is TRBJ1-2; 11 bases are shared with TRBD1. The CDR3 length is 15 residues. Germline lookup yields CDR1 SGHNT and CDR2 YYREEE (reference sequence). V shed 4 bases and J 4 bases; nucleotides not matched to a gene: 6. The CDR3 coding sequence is TGTGCCAGCAGCCCAAGGACAGGGGGCACCTATGGCTACACCTTC. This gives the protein CASSPRTGGTYGYTF.

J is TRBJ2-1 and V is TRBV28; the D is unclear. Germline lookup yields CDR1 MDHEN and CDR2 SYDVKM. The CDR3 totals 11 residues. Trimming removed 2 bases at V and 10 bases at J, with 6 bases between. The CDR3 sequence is CASSLEWEQFF. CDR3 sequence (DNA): TGTGCCAGCAGTTTAGAATGGGAGCAGTTCTTC.

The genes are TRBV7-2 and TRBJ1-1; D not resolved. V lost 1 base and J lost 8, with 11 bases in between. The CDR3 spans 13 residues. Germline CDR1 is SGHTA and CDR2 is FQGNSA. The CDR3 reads CASSLESGLEAFF. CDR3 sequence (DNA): TGTGCCAGCAGCTTAGAGTCCGGATTAGAAGCTTTCTTT.

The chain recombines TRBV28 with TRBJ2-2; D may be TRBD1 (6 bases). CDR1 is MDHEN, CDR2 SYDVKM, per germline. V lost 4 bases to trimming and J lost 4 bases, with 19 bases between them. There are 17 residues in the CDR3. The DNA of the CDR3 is TGTGCCAGCAGTTCTATGATAAACCCCAGGGGCACCGGGGAGCTGTTTTTT. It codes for CASSSMINPRGTGELFF.

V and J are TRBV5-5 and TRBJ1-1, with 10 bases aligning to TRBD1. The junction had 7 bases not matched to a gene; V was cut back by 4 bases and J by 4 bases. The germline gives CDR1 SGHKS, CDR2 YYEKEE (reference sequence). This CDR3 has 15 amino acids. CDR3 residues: CASSQDRGLATEAFF. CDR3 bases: TGTGCCAGCAGCCAAGACAGGGGGCTGGCCACTGAAGCTTTCTTT.

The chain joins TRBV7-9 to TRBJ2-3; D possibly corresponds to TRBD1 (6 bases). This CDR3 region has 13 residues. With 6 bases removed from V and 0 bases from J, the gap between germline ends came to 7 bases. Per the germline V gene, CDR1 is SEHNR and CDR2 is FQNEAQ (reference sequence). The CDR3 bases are TGTGCCAGCAGGGACAGAAGCACAGATACGCAGTATTTT. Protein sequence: CASRDRSTDTQYF.

The CDR3 loop reads CASSQQTGTGDWNEQFF. DNA of the CDR3: TGCGCCAGCAGCCAACAAACCGGGACAGGGGATTGGAATGAGCAGTTCTTC. This rearrangement joins TRBV4-3 to TRBJ2-1; TRBD1 aligns across 10 bases. V lost 2 bases, J lost 7 bases, and 11 bases stayed unmatched. The germline V gene has CDR1 LGHNA and CDR2 YSLEER. The CDR3 is 17 amino acids.

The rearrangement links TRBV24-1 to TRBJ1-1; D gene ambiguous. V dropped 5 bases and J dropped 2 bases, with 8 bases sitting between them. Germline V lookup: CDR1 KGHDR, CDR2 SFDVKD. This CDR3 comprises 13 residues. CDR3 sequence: CATSVGSNTEAFF. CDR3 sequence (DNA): TGTGCCACCAGTGTGGGGAGTAACACTGAAGCTTTCTTT.

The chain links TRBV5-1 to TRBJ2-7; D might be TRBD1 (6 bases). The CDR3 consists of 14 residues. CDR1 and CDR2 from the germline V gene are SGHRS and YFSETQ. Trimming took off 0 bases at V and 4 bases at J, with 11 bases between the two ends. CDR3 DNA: TGCGCCAGCAGCTTGGACGGACAGAGTTACGAGCAGTACTTC. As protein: CASSLDGQSYEQYF.

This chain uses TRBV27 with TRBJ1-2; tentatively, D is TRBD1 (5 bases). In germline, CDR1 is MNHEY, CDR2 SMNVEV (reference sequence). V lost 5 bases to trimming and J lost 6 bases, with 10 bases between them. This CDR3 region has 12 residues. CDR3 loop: CASSPQGNGYTF. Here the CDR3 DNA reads TGTGCCAGCAGTCCGCAGGGAAATGGCTACACCTTC.

The CDR3 nucleotides read TGTGCCAGCACGGGGGTCGGCGAGCAGTACTTC. It specifies CASTGVGEQYF. The V call is TRBV6-6, the J call TRBJ2-7, with D perhaps matching TRBD2 (6 bases). The ends were cut back, 7 bases at V and 6 bases at J, with 10 bases in the middle. The CDR3 is 11 amino acids. Germline CDR1 reads MNHNY; CDR2 reads SVGAGI (reference sequence).